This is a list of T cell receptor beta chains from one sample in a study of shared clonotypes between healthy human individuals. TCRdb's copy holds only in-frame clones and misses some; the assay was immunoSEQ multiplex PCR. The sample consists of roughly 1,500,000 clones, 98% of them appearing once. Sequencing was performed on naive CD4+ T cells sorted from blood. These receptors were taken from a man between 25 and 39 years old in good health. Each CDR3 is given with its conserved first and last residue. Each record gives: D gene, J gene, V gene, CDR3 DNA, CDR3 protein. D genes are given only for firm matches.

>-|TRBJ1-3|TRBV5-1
TGCGCCAGCAGCGCCAGGTGGGAAACTGGAAACACCATATATTTT
CASSARWETGNTIYF
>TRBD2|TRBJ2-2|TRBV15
TGTGCCACCAGCGTTCGACTGGGACTAGCAGGCACCGGGGAGCTGTTTTTT
CATSVRLGLAGTGELFF
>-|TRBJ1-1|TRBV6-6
TGTGCCAGCAGTACGACTCCCTCAGGGGACACTGAAGCTTTCTTT
CASSTTPSGDTEAFF
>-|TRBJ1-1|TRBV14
TGTGCCAGCAGCCGGGCCCTACGCACTGAAGCTTTCTTT
CASSRALRTEAFF
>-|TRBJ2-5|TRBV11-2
TGTGCCAGCAGCTCCAGCCCACAAGAGACCCAGTACTTC
CASSSSPQETQYF
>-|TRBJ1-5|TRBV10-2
TGCGCCAGCAGTGATACGGGGAGCAATCAGCCCCAGCATTTT
CASSDTGSNQPQHF
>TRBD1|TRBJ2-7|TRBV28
TGTGCCAGCAGTTCCCTTGGGACAGGGGTGTACGAGCAGTACTTC
CASSSLGTGVYEQYF
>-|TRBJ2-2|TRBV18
TGTGCCAGCTCACCAATCACCGGGGAGCTGTTTTTT
CASSPITGELFF
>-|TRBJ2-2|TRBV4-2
TGTGCCAGCAGCCAAGATGGCGCGCCTCTGAACACCGGGGAGCTGTTTTTT
CASSQDGAPLNTGELFF
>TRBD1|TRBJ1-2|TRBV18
TGTGCCAGCTCACCCCTACCGGGACAGGGGTTCCCTAACTATGGCTACACCTTC
CASSPLPGQGFPNYGYTF
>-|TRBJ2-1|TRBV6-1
TGTGCCAGCACCGGGCAAATCTACAATGAGCAGTTCTTC
CASTGQIYNEQFF
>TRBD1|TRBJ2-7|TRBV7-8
TGTGCCAGCACCGCGGACAGGGAGGTGTACGAGCAGTACTTC
CASTADREVYEQYF
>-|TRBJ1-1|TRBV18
TGTGCCAGCTCAGCCGACAGAAACACTGAAGCTTTCTTT
CASSADRNTEAFF
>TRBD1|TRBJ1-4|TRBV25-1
TGTGCCAGCAGCCGGGACAGGGGAACAACTAATGAAAAACTGTTTTTT
CASSRDRGTTNEKLFF
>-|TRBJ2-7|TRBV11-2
TGTGCCAGCAGCAGGACAGAGTCCTACGAGCAGTACTTC
CASSRTESYEQYF
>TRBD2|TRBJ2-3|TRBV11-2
TGTGCCAGCAGCTCGAAGGGACTAGCTCGCACAGATACGCAGTATTTT
CASSSKGLARTDTQYF
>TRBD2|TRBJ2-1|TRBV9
TGTGCCAGCAGCATTACTAGCGGGAGCTACAATGAGCAGTTCTTC
CASSITSGSYNEQFF
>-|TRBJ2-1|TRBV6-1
TGTGCCAGCAGTCTCGAGGCCAGGAGGAATGAGCAGTTCTTC
CASSLEARRNEQFF
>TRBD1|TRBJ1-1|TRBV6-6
TGTGCCAGCAACTCCAGGGGCCGCACAGGGGGCACTGAAGCTTTCTTT
CASNSRGRTGGTEAFF
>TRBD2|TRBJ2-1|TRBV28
TGTGCCAGCAGTACTAGGGGACTAGCGGACTACAATGAGCAGTTCTTC
CASSTRGLADYNEQFF
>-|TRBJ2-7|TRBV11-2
TGTGCCAGCCTGCCGGCGTGGAGCTCCTACGAGCAGTACTTC
CASLPAWSSYEQYF
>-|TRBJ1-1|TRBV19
TGTGCCAGTAGTATAGGTACAGGGCCGTTCTCTGAAGCTTTCTTT
CASSIGTGPFSEAFF
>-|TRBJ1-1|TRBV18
TGTGCCAGCTCAACGGCGACAGGGAACACTGAAGCTTTCTTT
CASSTATGNTEAFF
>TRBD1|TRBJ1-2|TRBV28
TGTGCCAGCAGTACTTACCCGGACAGGTACGGCTACACCTTC
CASSTYPDRYGYTF
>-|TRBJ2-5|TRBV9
TGTGCCAGCAGCGTAGGACCTCTAGCATCGGAGACCCAGTACTTC
CASSVGPLASETQYF
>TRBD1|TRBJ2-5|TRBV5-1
TGCGCCAGCAGCGCGACAGGGGGACAAGAGACCCAGTACTTC
CASSATGGQETQYF
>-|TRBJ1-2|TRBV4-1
TGCGCCAGCAGCCTCCCCGGTCGTGGCTACACCTTC
CASSLPGRGYTF
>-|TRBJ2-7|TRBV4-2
TGTGCCAGCAGCCCGGGCTACGAGCAGTACTTC
CASSPGYEQYF
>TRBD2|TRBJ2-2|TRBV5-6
TGTGCCAGCAGCTTGGCCAGCGGGATTAACACCGGGGAGCTGTTTTTT
CASSLASGINTGELFF
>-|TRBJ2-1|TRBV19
TGTGCCAGTAGTATCGGGACTCACAATGAGCAGTTCTTC
CASSIGTHNEQFF
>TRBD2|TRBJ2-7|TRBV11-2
TGTGCCAGCAGCTTAGCGGGGGGAGAGGGCTACGAGCAGTACTTC
CASSLAGGEGYEQYF
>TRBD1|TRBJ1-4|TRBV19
TGTGCCAGTAATGATCAAACGACAGGGGACGAAGGAAAACTGTTTTTT
CASNDQTTGDEGKLFF
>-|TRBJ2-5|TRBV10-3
TGTGCCATCAGCGACAGTGCCCTGTACCAAGAGACCCAGTACTTC
CAISDSALYQETQYF
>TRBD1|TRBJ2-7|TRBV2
TGTGCCAGCAGGTGGACAGGGCCCTCCTACGAGCAGTACTTC
CASRWTGPSYEQYF
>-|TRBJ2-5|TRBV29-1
TGCAGCGTTGAAGGGGGGACTCAAGAGACCCAGTACTTC
CSVEGGTQETQYF
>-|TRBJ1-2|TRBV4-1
TGCGCCAGCAGCCAAGATCTAGGGTTCTATGGCTACACCTTC
CASSQDLGFYGYTF
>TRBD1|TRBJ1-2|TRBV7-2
TGTGCCAGCAGCTCCGACAGGGTTAGCGGCTACACCTTC
CASSSDRVSGYTF
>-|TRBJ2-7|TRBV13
TGTGCCAGCAGCTTAGGCCGGTTAGGGTACGAGCAGTACTTC
CASSLGRLGYEQYF
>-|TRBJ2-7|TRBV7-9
TGTGCCAGCAGCTTAGCAGGGGTAGTATACGAGCAGTACTTC
CASSLAGVVYEQYF
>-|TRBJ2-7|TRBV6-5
TGTGCCAGCAGTTACTCGATGTCTAGCAGTTACGAGCAGTACTTC
CASSYSMSSSYEQYF
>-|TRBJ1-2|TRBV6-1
TGTGCCAGCAGTGAACTGTTCTATGGCTACACCTTC
CASSELFYGYTF
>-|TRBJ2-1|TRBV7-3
TGTGCCAGCAGCTACCAGGGACTCAGCTCCTACAATGAGCAGTTCTTC
CASSYQGLSSYNEQFF
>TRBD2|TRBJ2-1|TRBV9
TGTGCCAGCAGCGTAGGAGGCGGGAGGGCCCACAATGAGCAGTTCTTC
CASSVGGGRAHNEQFF
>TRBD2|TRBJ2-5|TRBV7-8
TGTGCCAGCAGCCCCCGACTAGCCAAAGAGACCCAGTACTTC
CASSPRLAKETQYF
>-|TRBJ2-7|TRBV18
TGTGCCAGCTCACCACCGATCACAACCGGGCCCTCCTACGAGCAGTACTTC
CASSPPITTGPSYEQYF
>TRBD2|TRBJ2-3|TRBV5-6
TGTGCCAGCAGCTTGGTAGCGGGAGGGACAGATACGCAGTATTTT
CASSLVAGGTDTQYF
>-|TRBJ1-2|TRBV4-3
TGCGCCAGCAGCCAAGAGGGTAGAGGGCCCTATGGCTACACCTTC
CASSQEGRGPYGYTF
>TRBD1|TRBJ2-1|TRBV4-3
TGCGCCAGCAGCCAAGCGACAGGGGCCTCCTACAATGAGCAGTTCTTC
CASSQATGASYNEQFF
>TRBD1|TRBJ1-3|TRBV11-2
TGTGCCAGCAGCCCCCTCCGACAGGGCCCAGGAAACACCATATATTTT
CASSPLRQGPGNTIYF
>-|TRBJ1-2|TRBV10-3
TGTGCCATCAGTGAGAGGCGGGGCCGACCCTATGGCTACACCTTC
CAISERRGRPYGYTF
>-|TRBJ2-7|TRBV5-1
TGCGCCAGCAGCTTACAGGGAAACGAGCAGTACTTC
CASSLQGNEQYF
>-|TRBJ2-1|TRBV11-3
TGTGCCAGCAGCTTAATGGCGGGTTCGTACAATGAGCAGTTCTTC
CASSLMAGSYNEQFF
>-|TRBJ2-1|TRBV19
TGTGCCAGTAGTACCGGACTACCAAGGAATGAGCAGTTCTTC
CASSTGLPRNEQFF
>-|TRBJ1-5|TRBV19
TGTGCCAGTAGTCTAATCGGACAGTACAATCAGCCCCAGCATTTT
CASSLIGQYNQPQHF
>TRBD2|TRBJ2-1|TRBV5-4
TGTGCCAGCAGCTATCGGGGAGGGCGGGTCGAGCAGTTCTTC
CASSYRGGRVEQFF